This is a list of T cell receptor beta chains from one sample in a study of OX40 agonist ivuxolimab in advanced cancers. Data came from immunoSEQ multiplex PCR; TCRdb stores just in-frame clones and leaves some out. The data show 55,000 to 85,000 clones, with 80% seen just once and 1.2% held by the top ten. This sample comprised CD4+ or CD8+ T cells sorted from blood, obtained in a trial of the OX40 agonist ivuxolimab. The receptors originated from an adult with an advanced solid tumor such as melanoma, head and neck, liver or kidney cancer. The CDR3 runs from the conserved cysteine through the conserved F or W. Each record gives: CDR3 protein, CDR3 DNA, V gene, J gene, D gene, clone size. The D gene is left open where the match is weak. Clone size, where shown, is once, few, many, or a class for clones that have expanded.

CASSEGGQFQPQHF	TGTGCCAGCAGTGAAGGGGGACAGTTTCAGCCCCAGCATTTT	TRBV2	TRBJ1-5	TRBD1	NA
CASSIAGKLHF	TGTGCCAGTAGTATAGCCGGAAAGCTCCACTTT	TRBV19	TRBJ1-6	NA	NA
CASSPMASGANVLTF	TGTGCCAGCTCACCAATGGCATCCGGGGCCAACGTCCTGACTTTC	TRBV18	TRBJ2-6	NA	once
CASSSTGLNTEAFF	TGCGCCAGCAGCTCCACAGGGTTAAACACTGAAGCTTTCTTT	TRBV5-1	TRBJ1-1	NA	NA
CASSQPFLGEGSTEAFF	TGTGCCAGCAGCCAACCGTTCCTGGGGGAGGGAAGCACTGAAGCTTTCTTT	TRBV4-2	TRBJ1-1	NA	NA
CSAVATTEAFF	TGCAGTGCCGTGGCGACTACTGAAGCTTTCTTT	TRBV20-1	TRBJ1-1	NA	NA
CAWSPRETQYF	TGTGCCTGGAGTCCCCGGGAGACCCAGTACTTC	TRBV30	TRBJ2-5	NA	once
CASSSAARNSPLHF	TGTGCCAGCAGCTCGGCAGCGAGGAATTCGCCCCTCCACTTT	TRBV7-8	TRBJ1-6	NA	NA
CASSPGGVNYGYTF	TGCGCCAGCAGCCCGGGAGGCGTTAACTATGGCTACACCTTC	TRBV5-1	TRBJ1-2	NA	NA
CAPKGGGPRVGLTDTQYF	TGTGCCCCCAAGGGCGGGGGACCACGGGTGGGCCTTACAGATACGCAGTATTTT	TRBV5-4	TRBJ2-3	TRBD2	NA
CASSQGGYGYTF	TGTGCCAGCAGCCAGGGGGGGTATGGCTACACCTTC	TRBV13	TRBJ1-2	TRBD1	once
CASSPGGQETQYF	TGTGCCAGCAGCCCAGGAGGGCAAGAGACCCAGTACTTC	TRBV5-4	TRBJ2-5	NA	NA
CASSSSSVSEQYF	TGTGCCAGCAGCTCAAGTTCGGTAAGCGAGCAGTACTTC	TRBV7-3	TRBJ2-7	NA	NA
CAIRTSGGHNEQFF	TGTGCCATCAGGACTAGCGGGGGCCACAATGAGCAGTTCTTC	TRBV10-3	TRBJ2-1	TRBD2	NA
CASSLGLVGNEQFF	TGTGCCAGCAGCTTAGGACTAGTTGGGAATGAGCAGTTCTTC	TRBV14	TRBJ2-1	TRBD2	NA
CASSLEDRGQVRDLFF	TGTGCCAGCAGCCTCGAGGACAGGGGGCAAGTGAGGGACCTGTTTTTT	TRBV5-8	TRBJ1-4	TRBD1	NA
CASSYEYVRGYTF	TGTGCCAGCAGTTACGAATATGTGCGGGGCTACACCTTC	TRBV6-5	TRBJ1-2	NA	NA
CASTKDRGRQDEQYF	TGTGCCAGCACGAAGGACAGGGGGAGGCAGGACGAGCAGTACTTC	TRBV6-1	TRBJ2-7	TRBD1	once
CASSQPDRGQPQHF	TGCGCCAGCAGCCAACCTGACAGAGGTCAGCCCCAGCATTTT	TRBV4-1	TRBJ1-5	NA	once
CASKIDRITGELFF	TGCGCCAGCAAAATCGACAGGATAACCGGGGAGCTGTTTTTT	TRBV10-2	TRBJ2-2	NA	NA
CASSPYRDYNEQFF	TGCGCCAGCAGCCCTTACAGGGACTACAATGAGCAGTTCTTC	TRBV5-1	TRBJ2-1	NA	NA
CASSPTQGNTEAFF	TGTGCCAGTAGTCCGACCCAGGGGAACACTGAAGCTTTCTTT	TRBV19	TRBJ1-1	NA	NA
CASSQAPSGGVQSYEQYF	TGCGCCAGCAGCCAGGCTCCTAGCGGGGGAGTTCAATCCTACGAGCAGTACTTC	TRBV4-1	TRBJ2-7	TRBD2	NA
CTSSQDWKGLVAYNEQFF	TGCACCAGCAGCCAAGATTGGAAGGGACTAGTAGCCTACAATGAGCAGTTCTTC	TRBV1	TRBJ2-1	NA	NA
CAISDIVGMPQHF	TGTGCCATCAGTGACATCGTTGGGATGCCCCAGCATTTT	TRBV10-3	TRBJ1-5	NA	few
CSVTTGTSVGYTF	TGCAGCGTCACGACAGGGACCTCTGTTGGCTACACCTTC	TRBV29-1	TRBJ1-2	TRBD1	NA
CASSPTYGGYTF	TGTGCCAGCAGCCCAACATACGGTGGCTACACCTTC	TRBV14	TRBJ1-2	NA	once
CASSEGTASQPQHF	TGTGCCAGCAGTGAAGGGACGGCATCCCAGCCCCAGCATTTT	TRBV2	TRBJ1-5	NA	NA
CAWGRSYEQYF	TGTGCCTGGGGCCGCTCCTACGAGCAGTACTTC	TRBV30	TRBJ2-7	NA	NA
CASSLKSGGHKPWTGELFF	TGTGCCAGCAGTTTGAAGAGCGGGGGCCATAAACCGTGGACCGGGGAGCTGTTTTTT	TRBV27	TRBJ2-2	TRBD2	NA
CASSPAPGARAQETQYF	TGTGCCAGCTCACCAGCCCCAGGTGCAAGAGCACAAGAGACCCAGTACTTC	TRBV18	TRBJ2-5	NA	NA
CASSDYSGEQYF	TGTGCCAGCAGCGATTACAGTGGTGAGCAGTACTTC	TRBV4-2	TRBJ2-5	NA	NA
CAISGGETQYF	TGTGCCATCAGTGGAGGTGAAACCCAGTACTTC	TRBV10-3	TRBJ2-5	NA	NA
CSVTLFDRSTDTQYF	TGCAGCGTAACTCTTTTTGACCGGTCCACAGATACGCAGTATTTT	TRBV29-1	TRBJ2-3	NA	once
CASSLGQGVLYGYTF	TGTGCCAGCAGCCTAGGACAGGGGGTATTATATGGCTACACCTTC	TRBV5-4	TRBJ1-2	TRBD1	NA
CASSRFKAGELFF	TGTGCCAGCAGCCGCTTCAAGGCCGGGGAGCTGTTTTTT	TRBV14	TRBJ2-2	NA	NA
CASSYPYGSVSEQYF	TGTGCCAGCAGTTACCCGTACGGGTCCGTAAGCGAGCAGTACTTC	TRBV6-5	TRBJ2-7	NA	NA
CASSLGADTQYF	TGTGCCAGCAGCTTAGGAGCGGATACGCAGTATTTT	TRBV11-3	TRBJ2-3	NA	NA
CASSLGDMGHGYTF	TGCGCCAGCAGCTTGGGAGACATGGGGCATGGCTACACCTTC	TRBV5-1	TRBJ1-2	NA	NA
CASSVEGSYGYTF	TGTGCCAGCAGCGTAGAAGGCTCCTATGGCTACACCTTC	TRBV9	TRBJ1-2	NA	NA
CASSYHPVNTEAFF	TGTGCCAGCTCATACCACCCGGTTAACACTGAAGCTTTCTTT	TRBV18	TRBJ1-1	NA	NA
CASSYSIGDSPLHF	TGTGCCAGCAGTTACTCGATCGGCGATTCACCCCTCCACTTT	TRBV6-6	TRBJ1-6	NA	NA